The 11 T cell receptor beta chains listed next were all sequenced from one sample in a study of T cell repertoires in cytomegalovirus infection. From the reads, TCRdb called clonotypes with MiXCR, one entry per CDR3 protein. The sample lists about 920,000 distinct CDR3 sequences, about a third seen once, with roughly an eighth in the top ten. The antigens these receptors bind are not known. The source material was cultured CD8+ T cells from PBMCs, sampled from culture after CMV antigen stimulation. Receptors were obtained from a human donor in good health (CMV status not recorded). Some clones in this sample may be carry-over from other donors' samples.

The chain combines TRBV7-9 with TRBJ1-1; 8 bases map to TRBD1. The CDR3 consists of 16 residues. Germline CDR1 SEHNR, CDR2 FQNEAQ (reference sequence). V gave up 2 bases and J gave up 3 bases; unmatched junction bases: 8. CDR3 coding DNA: TGTGCCAGCAGCTTACGCCCGACACAGGGGGACACTGAAGCTTTCTTT. Protein sequence: CASSLRPTQGDTEAFF. The variable domain in full, completed from reference TRBV7-9 and TRBJ1-1, reads DTGVSQNPRHKITKRGQNVTFRCDPISEHNRLYWYRQTLGQGPEFLTYFQNEAQLEKSRLLSDRFSAERPKGSFSTLEIQRTEQGDSAMYLCASSLRPTQGDTEAFFGQGTRLTVV.

The chain combines TRBV20-1 with TRBJ1-6, with 8 bases fitting TRBD1. The CDR3 runs to 16 residues. CDR1 and CDR2 from the germline V gene are DFQATT and SNEGSKA (reference sequence). V lost 0 bases and J lost 9; bases outside the gene matches: 10. CDR3 in amino acids: CSARDPDRGGISPLHF. For the CDR3, the DNA is TGCAGTGCTAGAGATCCCGACAGGGGTGGGATTTCACCCCTCCACTTT.

In DNA form, the CDR3 reads TGTGCCAGCATCCTCCCTGGGGCAGGGAAGAAGATGAACACTGAAGCTTTCTTT. This codes for CASILPGAGKKMNTEAFF. This chain links TRBV6-1 with TRBJ1-1; possible D gene TRBD1, 5 bases. Germline-derived CDR1 and CDR2 are MNHNS and SASEGT. The CDR3 runs 18 residues. The V end lost 7 bases, the J end lost 0 bases, and 24 bases lay between the germline ends.

This clonotype was detected only a few times. The chain couples TRBV12-3 or TRBV12-4 to TRBJ2-1; 12 nucleotides agree with TRBD2. This CDR3 is 22 amino acids long. V shed 1 base and J 3 bases; nucleotides not matched to a gene: 19. CDR3 in DNA: TGTGCCAGCAGTTTAGTCGGATGGGCCGGGAGGACTAGCGGGGACTACTACAATGAGCAGTTCTTC. It translates to CASSLVGWAGRTSGDYYNEQFF.

This clonotype was counted at least ten times. V usage is TRBV7-2 and J usage is TRBJ1-5; the D gene is possibly TRBD1 (5 bases). Germline CDR1 is SGHTA and CDR2 is FQGNSA. V lost 5 bases and J lost 4, with 18 bases in between. CDR3 size: 16 residues. The CDR3 DNA follows: TGTGCCAGCAGCCCGGTCTGGGGGGGGGTAAATCAGCCCCAGCATTTT. This translates into CASSPVWGGVNQPQHF.

This clonotype was seen a few times. CDR3: CASSPRGWKTQYF. CDR3 bases: TGTGCCAGCAGTCCCCGAGGCTGGAAGACCCAGTACTTC. The gene calls are TRBV12-3 or TRBV12-4 and TRBJ2-5; no reliable D call. Between the trimmed V and J ends, which lost 5 bases and 6 bases, there was a span of 13 bases. The CDR3 is 13 residues long.

The chain joins TRBV4-1 to TRBJ2-6; 8 bases map to TRBD1. CDR3 size: 19 residues. Germline CDR1 reads MGHRA; CDR2 reads YSYEKL. V was pared by 2 bases and J by 2 bases, with 11 bases of the junction left unmatched. DNA of the CDR3: TGCGCCAGCAGCCAAACCTGGGGGACAGGCCGGACTGGGGCCAACGTCCTGACTTTC. Translation: CASSQTWGTGRTGANVLTF.

The chain recombines TRBV6-2 or TRBV6-3 with TRBJ2-2, with D tentatively TRBD1 or TRBD2 (5 bases each). This CDR3 is 17 amino acids long. CDR1 and CDR2 (germline): MNHEY, SVGEGT. The V end lost 3 bases, the J end lost 2 bases, and 16 bases lay between the germline ends. In DNA, the CDR3 is TGTGCCAGCAGTTATAGCAGGGACGATAGTAACACCGGGGAGCTGTTTTTT. Translation gives CASSYSRDDSNTGELFF.

This chain uses TRBV6-6 with TRBJ2-7; tentative D call: TRBD2 (5 bases). Germline CDR1 is MNHNY and CDR2 is SVGAGI (reference sequence). The V end lost 2 bases, the J end lost 2 bases, and 13 bases lay between the germline ends. The CDR3 has 15 residues. As DNA, the CDR3 is TGTGCCAGCAGTTACAGACTAAGTGGAGCCTACGAGCAGTACGTC. Protein: CASSYRLSGAYEQYV.

The J gene is TRBJ2-2, the V gene TRBV9; the D is unclear. The CDR3 spans 11 residues. Trimming removed 5 bases at V and 11 bases at J, with 10 bases between. CDR1 is SGDLS and CDR2 is YYNGEE in the germline V gene. The CDR3 DNA follows: TGTGCCAGCAGGTCATTGGGAGAGCTGTTTTTT. Its protein product is CASRSLGELFF.

This clonotype came up many times. The CDR3, as DNA: TGTGCCAGCAGCTTCCCTTTCGGGATCACCTACAATGAGCAGTTCTTC. This codes for CASSFPFGITYNEQFF. This chain links TRBV7-2 with TRBJ2-1, with D perhaps matching TRBD2 (5 bases). V lost 3 bases and J lost 2, with 14 bases in between. This CDR3 is built from 16 residues. From germline, CDR1 is SGHTA and CDR2 FQGNSA.